A selection of T cell receptor beta chains follows, all from one sample in a study of T cell changes during pregnancy in multiple sclerosis. Profiling relied on immunoSEQ multiplex PCR, and the TCRdb table lists in-frame clones only, not all of them. The table includes 75,000 to 95,000 clones, roughly 90% detected once. The sample was peripheral blood, taken in the first trimester of pregnancy. The receptors shown here come from a female donor with multiple sclerosis, enrolled in a pregnancy study. CDR3s include the opening cysteine and the closing phenylalanine or tryptophan. D genes are given only for firm matches.

>TRBV7-2|14|-|TRBJ1-1
TGTGCCAGCAGCCAGAGGCCAGGGGACACTGAAGCTTTCTTT
CASSQRPGDTEAFF
>TRBV25-1|15|TRBD1|TRBJ1-4
TGTGCCAGCAGTGATACAGGGGTGACTAATGAAAAACTGTTTTTT
CASSDTGVTNEKLFF
>TRBV7-8|13|-|TRBJ2-3
TGTGCCAGCAGCTTAGTCGGTGCGGATACGCAGTATTTT
CASSLVGADTQYF
>TRBV10-3|14|-|TRBJ2-1
TGTGCCATCAGTGAACTTAGCTCCTACAATGAGCAGTTCTTC
CAISELSSYNEQFF
>TRBV5-4|15|TRBD1|TRBJ2-2
TGTGCCAGCAGCTTCCGACAGGGGAACACCGGGGAGCTGTTTTTT
CASSFRQGNTGELFF
>TRBV5-1|14|TRBD1|TRBJ2-4
TGCGCCAGCAGCTTCGGGGGGACAGGGGATATTCAGTACTTC
CASSFGGTGDIQYF
>TRBV6-6|14|TRBD1|TRBJ1-2
TGTGCCAGCAGTCCCGGACAGGGTTCCTATGGCTACACCTTC
CASSPGQGSYGYTF
>TRBV5-1|13|-|TRBJ1-5
TGCGCCAGCAGCTTCCAGGGCAACCAGCCCCAGCATTTT
CASSFQGNQPQHF
>TRBV5-4|14|-|TRBJ2-7
TGTGCCAGCAGCTTGGATGAGGCGCGCTACGAGCAGTACTTC
CASSLDEARYEQYF
>TRBV19|14|TRBD1|TRBJ2-7
TGTGCCAGTAGTCTCCGGACAGGGAGTATCGAGCAGTACTTC
CASSLRTGSIEQYF